This entry lists 25 T cell receptor beta chains sequenced from one sample in a study of T cell repertoires in cytomegalovirus infection. Which antigens these TCRs recognize remains unknown. TCRdb re-called the reads with MiXCR, one entry per CDR3 protein. This table has some 310,000 distinct CDR3 sequences, 25% appearing once. Sequenced material: cultured PBMCs, taken from culture after CMV antigen stimulation. These receptors were obtained from a human donor in good health (CMV status not recorded). Some clones in this sample may be carry-over from other donors' samples.

This chain links TRBV19 with TRBJ2-1, with 7 bases fitting TRBD2. Per the germline V gene, CDR1 is LNHDA and CDR2 is SQIVND (reference sequence). V lost 5 bases and J lost 6; bases outside the gene matches: 16. The CDR3 spans 17 residues. CDR3 in DNA: TGTGCCAGTAGTGCTTTAATTTTTGCGGGAGAAAGCAATGAGCAGTTCTTC. This gives the protein CASSALIFAGESNEQFF.

This clonotype was observed once. The chain uses TRBV25-1 and TRBJ2-7; TRBD2 might be the D (6 bases). The V end was cut by 6 bases, the J end by 6 bases, with 18 bases between. This CDR3 spans 14 amino acids. CDR1 MGHDK and CDR2 SYGVNS come from the germline V gene. CDR3 amino acids: CASRRDASAGEQYF. DNA for the CDR3: TGTGCCAGCAGGCGGGACGCCTCGGCCGGCGAGCAGTACTTC.

This clonotype was seen a handful of times. V and J are TRBV27 and TRBJ2-4, with TRBD2 matching 12 bases. CDR3 length: 14 amino acids. Trimming took 5 bases from V and 9 from J; bases not matched to a gene: 5. Germline CDR1 reads MNHEY; CDR2 reads SMNVEV (reference sequence). For the CDR3, the DNA is TGTGCCAGCAGTCGGACTAGCGGGAACGTCATTCAGTACTTC. Translating it yields CASSRTSGNVIQYF.

This chain links TRBV11-1 with TRBJ2-5, with 14 bases matching TRBD2. This CDR3 is built from 19 residues. Germline CDR1 reads SGHAT; CDR2 reads FQDESV (reference sequence). V was clipped by 4 bases and J by 5 bases; unmatched bases: 15. This CDR3 is CASSYLRTSGRSQWETQYF. CDR3 nucleotide sequence: TGTGCCAGCAGCTATCTCCGGACTAGCGGGAGGTCACAGTGGGAGACCCAGTACTTC.

This clonotype appeared many times. This rearrangement joins TRBV7-2 to TRBJ2-5; TRBD1 is a possible D gene (5 bases). Germline CDR1 reads SGHTA; CDR2 reads FQGNSA. Trimming took 6 bases from V and 0 from J, leaving 14 bases between them. The CDR3 spans 15 residues. The CDR3 DNA sequence: TGTGCCAGCAGAACCGCCAGGGCGTACCAAGAGACCCAGTACTTC. Its translation: CASRTARAYQETQYF. The full variable domain, in which reference TRBV7-2 and TRBJ2-5 provide the parts outside the CDR3, is GAGVSQSPSNKVTEKGKDVELRCDPISGHTALYWYRQSLGQGLEFLIYFQGNSAPDKSGLPSDRFSAERTGGSVSTLTIQRTQQEDSAVYLCASRTARAYQETQYFGPGTRLLVL.

The J gene is TRBJ2-2, the V gene TRBV6-2 or TRBV6-3; D is undetermined. Germline CDR1 is MNHEY and CDR2 is SVGEGT. The V end lost 5 bases, the J end lost 6 bases, and 28 bases lay between the germline ends. There are 19 residues in the CDR3. CDR3: CASSLRHFGTAKESGELFF. CDR3 bases: TGTGCCAGCAGTCTACGCCACTTCGGAACTGCTAAAGAATCCGGGGAGCTGTTTTTT.

The chain employs TRBV6-5 and TRBJ1-2; no firm D call. V was trimmed by 9 bases and J by 0 bases, leaving 14 bases between them. This CDR3 has 14 residues. Germline V gene lookup returns CDR1 MNHEY and CDR2 SVGAGI. The CDR3 region has the DNA TGTGCCAGTGGGCGGTCCACGACTAACTATGGCTACACCTTC. Its protein product is CASGRSTTNYGYTF.

The chain employs TRBV4-3 and TRBJ1-3, with D perhaps matching TRBD1 (5 bases). This CDR3 is 17 amino acids long. Germline CDR1 is LGHNA and CDR2 is YSLEER. With 4 bases removed from V and 2 bases from J, the gap between germline ends came to 18 bases. The CDR3 nucleotides read TGCGCCAGCAGCCGAGGGGCAGGGAGAACTGCTGGAAACACCATATATTTT. Amino acids: CASSRGAGRTAGNTIYF.

The chain is built from TRBV10-1 and TRBJ2-1, with D uncertain. The germline V gene has CDR1 WNHNN and CDR2 SYGVQD (reference sequence). The CDR3 extends over 13 amino acids. V lost 4 bases to trimming and J lost 6 bases, with 10 bases between them. The CDR3 DNA follows: TGCGCCAGCAGTGCGTCCCTCGCCAATGAGCAGTTCTTC. Protein product: CASSASLANEQFF.

V is TRBV6-2 or TRBV6-3 and J is TRBJ2-7; no clear D. Trimming pared 2 bases from V and 0 bases from J, leaving 5 bases between. Looked up from germline, CDR1 is MNHEY and CDR2 is SVGEGT. The CDR3 length is 13 residues. CDR3 in amino acids: CASSYTNSYEQYF. The CDR3 DNA reads as TGTGCCAGCAGTTACACTAACTCCTACGAGCAGTACTTC.

The chain is built from TRBV5-6 and TRBJ2-3; no firm D call. V lost 4 bases, J lost 4 bases, and 7 bases lay in between. This CDR3 spans 12 amino acids. CDR1 SGHDT and CDR2 YYEEEE come from the germline V gene. The CDR3 DNA follows: TGTGCCAGCAGCCAAACAGCAGATACGCAGTATTTT. Its translation is CASSQTADTQYF. Combining the CDR3 with reference TRBV5-6 and TRBJ2-3 gives the whole variable domain DAGVTQSPTHLIKTRGQQVTLRCSPKSGHDTVSWYQQALGQGPQFIFQYYEEEERQRGNFPDRFSGHQFPNYSSELNVNALLLGDSALYLCASSQTADTQYFGPGTRLTVL.

This clonotype was picked up many times. The rearrangement links TRBV7-8 to TRBJ1-1; D is unclear. The CDR3 has 15 amino acids. Germline loops: CDR1 SGHVS, CDR2 FQNEAQ. V was pared by 1 base and J by 4 bases, with 13 bases between. CDR3 sequence (DNA): TGTGCCAGCAGCTTAGGATCTGGCAGTATCACTGAAGCTTTCTTT. Translated, it gives CASSLGSGSITEAFF. Full variable domain (rest looked up from reference TRBV7-8 and TRBJ1-1): GAGVSQSPRYKVAKRGQDVALRCDPISGHVSLFWYQQALGQGPEFLTYFQNEAQLDKSGLPSDRFFAERPEGSVSTLKIQRTQQEDSAVYLCASSLGSGSITEAFFGQGTRLTVV.

The V gene is TRBV20-1, the J gene TRBJ2-1; D is undetermined. Germline CDR1 reads DFQATT; CDR2 reads SNEGSKA (reference sequence). The CDR3 extends over 12 amino acids. V was cut by 3 bases and J by 4 bases, with 7 bases left in between. The CDR3 is CSARGQYNEQFF. The CDR3 nucleotides are TGCAGTGCTAGGGGCCAGTACAATGAGCAGTTCTTC.

This clonotype has a count of ten or more. The genes are TRBV12-3 or TRBV12-4 and TRBJ2-1; TRBD1 or TRBD2 may be the D gene (5 bases each). V was clipped by 5 bases and J by 7 bases, with 18 bases between them. This CDR3 comprises 15 residues. The CDR3 here is CASSGAGMGENEQFF. The CDR3, as DNA: TGTGCCAGCAGTGGGGCCGGGATGGGGGAGAATGAGCAGTTCTTC.

The genes are TRBV27 and TRBJ1-2, with D unclear. Trimming stripped 3 bases from V and 7 bases from J, with 12 bases between. The V gene's germline CDR1 is MNHEY and CDR2 SMNVEV (reference sequence). CDR3 length: 13 residues. The CDR3 DNA sequence: TGTGCCAGCAGTTTTTCCGGGTTAGGTGGCTACACCTTC. This codes for CASSFSGLGGYTF.

The table lists this clonotype with a few counts. V is TRBV7-2 and J is TRBJ2-7, with unresolved D. Between the trimmed V and J ends, which lost 5 bases and 2 bases, there was a span of 13 bases. Per the germline V gene, CDR1 is SGHTA and CDR2 is FQGNSA. The CDR3 loop spans 14 amino acids. The CDR3 DNA reads TGTGCCAGCAGCAGGAACTTCCTTACCTACGAGCAGTACTTC. It translates to CASSRNFLTYEQYF.

The chain uses TRBV25-1 and TRBJ1-6, with TRBD1 matching over 7 bases. CDR1 and CDR2 (germline): MGHDK, SYGVNS. There are 13 residues in the CDR3. Losses at the gene ends were 4 bases for V and 10 bases for J; bases not matched to a gene: 4. The CDR3 nucleotides read TGTGCCAGCAGTGTTACAGGGGTGTCACCCCTCCACTTT. Translated: CASSVTGVSPLHF.

This clonotype was observed at least ten times. This sequence joins TRBV7-2 and TRBJ2-1, with D perhaps matching TRBD2 (5 bases). The CDR3 is 17 amino acids. Germline V CDR1 and CDR2: SGHTA, FQGNSA. Trimming removed 2 bases at V and 5 bases at J, with 19 bases between. The CDR3 protein is CASSLRGLLGSHNEQFF. The CDR3 region has the DNA TGTGCCAGCAGCTTAAGAGGTTTGCTAGGGAGCCACAATGAGCAGTTCTTC.

Here the CDR3 DNA reads TGTGCCAGCCGCGACCGTTCAGGGGGCGCCGATGAAAAACTGTTTTTT. Translating it yields CASRDRSGGADEKLFF. The chain uses TRBV19 and TRBJ1-4; 8 nucleotides align to TRBD1. The CDR3 consists of 16 residues. The junction had 15 bases not matched to a gene; V was cut back by 9 bases and J by 6 bases. Germline CDR1 reads LNHDA; CDR2 reads SQIVND (reference sequence).

The chain recombines TRBV10-3 with TRBJ2-1, with 9 positions matching TRBD2. Trimming took 3 bases from V and 5 from J; bases not matched to a gene: 5. CDR3 length: 15 residues. Germline CDR1 ENHRY, CDR2 SYGVKD. The CDR3 spells CAISDWTSENNEQFF. CDR3 DNA sequence: TGTGCCATCAGTGACTGGACTAGCGAGAACAATGAGCAGTTCTTC.

This clonotype was counted a few times. The genes are TRBV12-3 or TRBV12-4 and TRBJ1-1; TRBD1 might be the D (6 bases). The germline V and J ends were trimmed by 4 bases and 6 bases, with 6 bases remaining between them. The CDR3 has 11 amino acids. The CDR3 sequence is CASSSGAEAFF. The CDR3 nucleotides are TGTGCCAGCAGTTCAGGGGCTGAAGCTTTCTTT.

This rearrangement joins TRBV7-9 to TRBJ2-5; 7 nucleotides line up with TRBD2. With 2 bases clipped from V and 2 bases from J, the junction kept 8 bases outside the gene matches. The germline gives CDR1 SEHNR, CDR2 FQNEAQ (reference sequence). The CDR3 contains 16 residues. In DNA, the CDR3 is TGTGCCAGCAGCTTATGGGGGAGGGAGCTGCAAGAGACCCAGTACTTC. It specifies CASSLWGRELQETQYF. The full variable domain, its missing parts supplied by reference TRBV7-9 and TRBJ2-5, is DTGVSQNPRHKITKRGQNVTFRCDPISEHNRLYWYRQTLGQGPEFLTYFQNEAQLEKSRLLSDRFSAERPKGSFSTLEIQRTEQGDSAMYLCASSLWGRELQETQYFGPGTRLLVL.

The gene calls are TRBV12-5 and TRBJ2-1; D may be TRBD2 (5 bases). Germline CDR1 reads LGHNT; CDR2 reads FRNRAP. The CDR3 extends over 16 amino acids. Trimming left V 2 bases short and J 7 bases short, with 18 bases between. The CDR3 is CASGLSRSGQWNEQFF. DNA of the CDR3: TGTGCTAGTGGTTTGTCACGGAGCGGTCAGTGGAATGAGCAGTTCTTC.

The chain recombines TRBV9 with TRBJ2-1; 10 bases are shared with TRBD2. Per germline, CDR1 SGDLS and CDR2 YYNGEE. The CDR3 extends over 16 amino acids. J gave up 8 bases and V 5 bases, and 13 bases lay outside the gene matches. CDR3 nucleotide sequence: TGTGCCAGCAGTCTTGGGAGAGCGGGAGGGCTCTATGAGCAGTTCTTC. This gives the protein CASSLGRAGGLYEQFF.

The gene calls are TRBV27 and TRBJ1-5; tentative D call: TRBD1 (5 bases). In germline, CDR1 is MNHEY, CDR2 SMNVEV (reference sequence). The CDR3 runs 16 residues. Trimming removed 2 bases from V and 0 bases from J, with 11 bases in between. CDR3 sequence reads: CASSLAGLGSNQPQHF. The CDR3 nucleotides are TGTGCCAGCAGTTTAGCAGGGTTAGGTAGCAATCAGCCCCAGCATTTT.